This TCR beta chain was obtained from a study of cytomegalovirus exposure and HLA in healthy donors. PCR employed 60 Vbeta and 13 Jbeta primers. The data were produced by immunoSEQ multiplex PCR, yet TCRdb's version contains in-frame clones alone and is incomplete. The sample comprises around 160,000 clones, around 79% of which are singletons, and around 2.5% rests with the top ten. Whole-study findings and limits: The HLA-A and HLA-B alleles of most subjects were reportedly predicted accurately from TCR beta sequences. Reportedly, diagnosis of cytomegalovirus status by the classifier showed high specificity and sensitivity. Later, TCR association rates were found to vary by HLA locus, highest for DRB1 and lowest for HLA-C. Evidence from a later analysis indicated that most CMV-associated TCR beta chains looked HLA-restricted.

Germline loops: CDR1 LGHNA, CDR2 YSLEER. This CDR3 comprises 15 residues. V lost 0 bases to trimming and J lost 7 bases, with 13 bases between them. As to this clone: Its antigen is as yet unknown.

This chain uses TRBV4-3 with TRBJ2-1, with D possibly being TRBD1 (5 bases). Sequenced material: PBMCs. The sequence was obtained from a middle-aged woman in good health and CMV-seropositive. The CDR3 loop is CASSQDRAGLNEQFF. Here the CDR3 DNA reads TGCGCCAGCAGCCAAGATAGGGCAGGGTTAAATGAGCAGTTCTTC.